This T cell receptor beta chain emerged from a study of T cell repertoires in aging, cancer and after chemotherapy. Amplification of TCR beta used genomic DNA extracted from peripheral blood. Rearranged V-D-J TRB sequences were amplified with a mixed TRB-A/B primer pool. Via MiXCR, TCRdb re-called the multiplex PCR reads, giving one row per CDR3 protein. The table has about 8,600 distinct CDR3 sequences, around 25% seen once. Sample: blood. This TCR was recovered from a human donor with a blood cancer.

CDR3 coding DNA: TGCAGCGGCGGACGAGGGGAAGGTTCACCCCTCCACTTT. Protein sequence: CSGGRGEGSPLHF. The rearrangement links TRBV29-1 to TRBJ1-6, with a tentative D call TRBD1 (5 bases). Germline V gene sequence: CDR1 SQVTM, CDR2 ANQGSEA. The CDR3 has 13 amino acids. Trimming left V 7 bases short and J 9 bases short, with 16 bases between.